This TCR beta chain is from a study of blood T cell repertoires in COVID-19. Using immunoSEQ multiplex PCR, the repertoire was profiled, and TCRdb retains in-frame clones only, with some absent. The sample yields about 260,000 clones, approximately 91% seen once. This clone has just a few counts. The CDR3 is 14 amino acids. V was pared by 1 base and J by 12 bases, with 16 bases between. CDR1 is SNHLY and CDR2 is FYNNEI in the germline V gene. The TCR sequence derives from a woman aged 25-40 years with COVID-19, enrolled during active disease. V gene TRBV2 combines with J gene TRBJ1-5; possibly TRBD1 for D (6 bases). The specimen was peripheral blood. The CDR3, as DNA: TGTGCCAGCAGTGAAGAGTGGGGGGGGCACGGCCAGCATTTT. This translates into CASSEEWGGHGQHF.